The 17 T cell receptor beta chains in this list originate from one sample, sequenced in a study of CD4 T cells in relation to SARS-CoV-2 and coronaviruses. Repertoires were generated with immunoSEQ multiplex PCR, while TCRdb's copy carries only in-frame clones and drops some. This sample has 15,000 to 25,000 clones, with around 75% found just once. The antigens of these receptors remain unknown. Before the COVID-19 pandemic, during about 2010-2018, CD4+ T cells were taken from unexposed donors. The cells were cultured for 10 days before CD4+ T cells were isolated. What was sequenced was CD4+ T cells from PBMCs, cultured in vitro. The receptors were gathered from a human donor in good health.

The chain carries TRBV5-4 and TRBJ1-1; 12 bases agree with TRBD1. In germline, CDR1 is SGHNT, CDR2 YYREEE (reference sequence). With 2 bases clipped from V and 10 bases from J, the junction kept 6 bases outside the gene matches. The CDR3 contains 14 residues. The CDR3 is CASSFPGQGAGAFF. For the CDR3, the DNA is TGTGCCAGCAGCTTTCCGGGACAGGGGGCTGGAGCTTTCTTT.

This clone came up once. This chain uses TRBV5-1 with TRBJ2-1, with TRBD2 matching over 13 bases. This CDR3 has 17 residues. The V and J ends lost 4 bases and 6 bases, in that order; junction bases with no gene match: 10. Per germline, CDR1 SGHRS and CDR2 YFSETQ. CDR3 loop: CASSLLTSGRPGNEQFF. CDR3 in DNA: TGCGCCAGCAGCCTATTGACTAGCGGGAGGCCGGGCAATGAGCAGTTCTTC.

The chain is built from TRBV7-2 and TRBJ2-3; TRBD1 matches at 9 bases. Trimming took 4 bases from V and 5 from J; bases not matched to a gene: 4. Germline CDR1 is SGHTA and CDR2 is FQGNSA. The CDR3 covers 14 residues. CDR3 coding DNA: TGTGCCAGCAGCTACGGGACAGGGAAAGATACGCAGTATTTT. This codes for CASSYGTGKDTQYF.

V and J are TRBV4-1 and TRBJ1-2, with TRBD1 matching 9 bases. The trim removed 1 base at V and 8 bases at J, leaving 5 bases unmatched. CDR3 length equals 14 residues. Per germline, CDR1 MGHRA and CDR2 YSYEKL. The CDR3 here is CASSQAGTGTGYTF. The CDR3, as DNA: TGCGCCAGCAGCCAAGCCGGGACAGGGACAGGCTACACCTTC.

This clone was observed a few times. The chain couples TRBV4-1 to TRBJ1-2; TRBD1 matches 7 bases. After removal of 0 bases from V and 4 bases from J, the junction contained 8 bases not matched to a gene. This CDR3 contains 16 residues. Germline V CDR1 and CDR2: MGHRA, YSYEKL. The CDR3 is CASSQDSGGASYGYTF. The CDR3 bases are TGCGCCAGCAGCCAAGATTCAGGGGGGGCTTCCTATGGCTACACCTTC.

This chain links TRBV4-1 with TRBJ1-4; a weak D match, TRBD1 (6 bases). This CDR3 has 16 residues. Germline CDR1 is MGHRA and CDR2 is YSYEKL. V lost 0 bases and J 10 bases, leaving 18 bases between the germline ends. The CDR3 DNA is TGCGCCAGCAGCCAAGAGGGACAAGGAGCGGGTCGAAAACTGTTTTTT. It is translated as CASSQEGQGAGRKLFF.

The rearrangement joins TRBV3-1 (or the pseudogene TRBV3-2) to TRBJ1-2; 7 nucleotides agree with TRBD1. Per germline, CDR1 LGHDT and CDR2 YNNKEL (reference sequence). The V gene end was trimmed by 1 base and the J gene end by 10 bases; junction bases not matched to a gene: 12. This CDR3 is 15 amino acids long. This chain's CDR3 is CASSQASGTAGDYTF. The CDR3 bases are TGTGCCAGCAGCCAAGCCTCCGGGACAGCCGGGGACTACACCTTC.

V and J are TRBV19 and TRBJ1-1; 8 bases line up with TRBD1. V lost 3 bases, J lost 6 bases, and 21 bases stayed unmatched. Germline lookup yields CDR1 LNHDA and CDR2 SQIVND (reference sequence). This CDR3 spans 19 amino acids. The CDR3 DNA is TGTGCCAGTAGTATTGGGGCAGGGGGCGTCGCTAGTATTACCCCTGAAGCTTTCTTT. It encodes CASSIGAGGVASITPEAFF.

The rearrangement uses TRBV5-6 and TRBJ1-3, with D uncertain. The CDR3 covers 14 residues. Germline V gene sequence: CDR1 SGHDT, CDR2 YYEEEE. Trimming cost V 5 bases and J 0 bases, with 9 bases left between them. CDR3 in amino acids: CASSIDDSGNTIYF. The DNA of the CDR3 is TGTGCCAGCAGTATAGATGACTCTGGAAACACCATATATTTT.

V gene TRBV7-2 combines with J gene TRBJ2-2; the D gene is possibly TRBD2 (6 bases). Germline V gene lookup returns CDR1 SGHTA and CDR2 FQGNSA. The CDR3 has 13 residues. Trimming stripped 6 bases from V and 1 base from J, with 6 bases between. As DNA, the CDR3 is TGTGCCAGCAGGGGAGGGAACACCGGGGAGCTGTTTTTT. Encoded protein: CASRGGNTGELFF.

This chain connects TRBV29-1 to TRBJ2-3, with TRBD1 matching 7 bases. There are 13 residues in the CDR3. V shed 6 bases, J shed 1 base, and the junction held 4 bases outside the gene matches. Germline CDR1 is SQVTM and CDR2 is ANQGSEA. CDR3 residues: CSVRQGGTDTQYF. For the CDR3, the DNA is TGCAGCGTGAGACAGGGAGGCACAGATACGCAGTATTTT.

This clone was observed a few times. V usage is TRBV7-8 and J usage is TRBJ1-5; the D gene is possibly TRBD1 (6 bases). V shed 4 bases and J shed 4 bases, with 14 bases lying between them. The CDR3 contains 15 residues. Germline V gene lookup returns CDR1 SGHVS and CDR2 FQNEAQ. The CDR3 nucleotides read TGTGCCAGCAGCTATAGTGGGGGACATAATCAGCCCCAGCATTTT. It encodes CASSYSGGHNQPQHF.

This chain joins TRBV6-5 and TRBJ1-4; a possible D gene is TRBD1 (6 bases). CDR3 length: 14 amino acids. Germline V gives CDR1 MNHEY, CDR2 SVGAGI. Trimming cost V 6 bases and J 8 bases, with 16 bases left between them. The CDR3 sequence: CASSYGTGREKLFF. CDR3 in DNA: TGTGCCAGCAGCTATGGTACAGGGAGAGAAAAACTGTTTTTT.

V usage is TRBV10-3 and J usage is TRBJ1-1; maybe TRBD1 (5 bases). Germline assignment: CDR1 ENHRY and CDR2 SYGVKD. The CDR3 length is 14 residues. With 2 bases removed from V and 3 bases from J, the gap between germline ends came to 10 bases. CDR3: CAISEKGRDTEAFF. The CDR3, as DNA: TGTGCCATCAGTGAGAAGGGGAGGGACACTGAAGCTTTCTTT.

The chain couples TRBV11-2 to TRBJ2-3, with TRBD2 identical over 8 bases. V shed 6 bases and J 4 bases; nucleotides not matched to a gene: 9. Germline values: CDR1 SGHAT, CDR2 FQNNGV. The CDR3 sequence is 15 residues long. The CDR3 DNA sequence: TGTGCCAGCAGTTTTAGCGGGGTTGGATCAGATACGCAGTATTTT. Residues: CASSFSGVGSDTQYF.

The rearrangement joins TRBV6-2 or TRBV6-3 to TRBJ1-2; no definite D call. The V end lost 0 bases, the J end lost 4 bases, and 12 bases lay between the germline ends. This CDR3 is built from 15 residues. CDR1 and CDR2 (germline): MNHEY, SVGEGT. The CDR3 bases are TGTGCCAGCAGTTACTCGAGAGCGGGGATCTATGGCTACACCTTC. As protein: CASSYSRAGIYGYTF.

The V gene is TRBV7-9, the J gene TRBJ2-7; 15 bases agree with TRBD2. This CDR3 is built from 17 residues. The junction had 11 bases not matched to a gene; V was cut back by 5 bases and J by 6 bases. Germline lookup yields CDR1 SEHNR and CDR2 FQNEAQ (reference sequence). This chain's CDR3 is CASSHRGLAGGHSEQYF. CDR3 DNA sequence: TGTGCCAGCAGCCATAGGGGACTAGCGGGGGGTCATAGCGAGCAGTACTTC.